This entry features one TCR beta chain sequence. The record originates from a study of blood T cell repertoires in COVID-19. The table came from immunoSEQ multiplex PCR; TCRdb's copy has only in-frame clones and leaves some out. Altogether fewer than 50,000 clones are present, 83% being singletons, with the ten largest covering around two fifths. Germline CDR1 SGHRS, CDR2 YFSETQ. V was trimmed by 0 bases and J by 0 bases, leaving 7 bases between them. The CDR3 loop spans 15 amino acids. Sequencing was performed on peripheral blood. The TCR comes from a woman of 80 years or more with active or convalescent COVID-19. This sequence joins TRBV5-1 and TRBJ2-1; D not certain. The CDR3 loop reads CASSLAQNSYNEQFF. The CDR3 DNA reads TGCGCCAGCAGCTTGGCACAAAACTCCTACAATGAGCAGTTCTTC.